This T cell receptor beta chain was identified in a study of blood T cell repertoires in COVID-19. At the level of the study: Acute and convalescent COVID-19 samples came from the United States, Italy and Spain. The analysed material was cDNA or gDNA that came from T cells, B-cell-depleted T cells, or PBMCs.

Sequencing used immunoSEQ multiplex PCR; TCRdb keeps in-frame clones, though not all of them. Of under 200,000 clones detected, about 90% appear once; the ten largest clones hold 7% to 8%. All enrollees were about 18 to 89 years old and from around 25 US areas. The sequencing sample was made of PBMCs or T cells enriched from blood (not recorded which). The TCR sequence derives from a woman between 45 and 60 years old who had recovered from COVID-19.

Here the CDR3 reads CAWRMGQATRSYGYTF. CDR3 bases: TGTGCCTGGAGGATGGGACAGGCCACTAGGTCCTATGGCTACACCTTC. The chain uses TRBV30 and TRBJ1-2; 8 nucleotides align to TRBD1. J lost 4 bases, V lost 3 bases, and 13 bases had no gene match. The CDR3 loop spans 16 amino acids. In germline, CDR1 is GTSNPN, CDR2 SVGIG (reference sequence).